This T cell receptor (beta chain) was sequenced for a study of blood T cells in healthy people across ages. The CDR3 spans 16 residues. The V gene end was trimmed by 0 bases and the J gene end by 2 bases; junction bases not matched to a gene: 4. Germline V CDR1 and CDR2: MNHEY, SVGEGT. Using a J-beta primer mix together with a sample-barcoded 5' primer, a second PCR was run for roughly 6 to 12 cycles. MiXCR, applied by TCRdb to the 5' RACE reads, yields one record per CDR3 protein. The sample holds about 1.4 million distinct CDR3 sequences, almost 60% seen once. The sample consisted of blood. The source is a man aged 18 to 30 in good health. The chain carries TRBV6-2 or TRBV6-3 and TRBJ2-1, with TRBD2 matching 7 bases. CDR3 sequence reads: CASSYSGTNAYNEQFF. In DNA form, the CDR3 reads TGTGCCAGCAGTTACTCCGGGACTAACGCCTACAATGAGCAGTTCTTC.